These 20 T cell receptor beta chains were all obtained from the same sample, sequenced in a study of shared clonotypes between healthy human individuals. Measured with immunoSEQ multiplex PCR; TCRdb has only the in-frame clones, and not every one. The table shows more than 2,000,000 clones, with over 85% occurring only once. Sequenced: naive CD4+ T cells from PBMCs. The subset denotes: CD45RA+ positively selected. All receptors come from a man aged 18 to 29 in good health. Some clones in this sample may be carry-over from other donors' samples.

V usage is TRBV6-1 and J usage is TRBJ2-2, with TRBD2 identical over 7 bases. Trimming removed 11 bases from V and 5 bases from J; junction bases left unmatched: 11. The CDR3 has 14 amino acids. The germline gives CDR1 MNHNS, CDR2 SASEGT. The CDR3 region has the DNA TGTGCCGGGAACCGGGACTACCCAACCGGGGAGCTGTTTTTT. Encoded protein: CAGNRDYPTGELFF.

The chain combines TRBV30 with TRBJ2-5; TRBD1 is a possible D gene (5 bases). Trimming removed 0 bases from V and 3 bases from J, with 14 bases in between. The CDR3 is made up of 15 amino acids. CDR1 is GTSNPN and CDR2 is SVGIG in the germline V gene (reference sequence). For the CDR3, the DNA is TGTGCCTGGAGTGTCTTCGACAGACGAGAAGAGACCCAGTACTTC. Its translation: CAWSVFDRREETQYF.

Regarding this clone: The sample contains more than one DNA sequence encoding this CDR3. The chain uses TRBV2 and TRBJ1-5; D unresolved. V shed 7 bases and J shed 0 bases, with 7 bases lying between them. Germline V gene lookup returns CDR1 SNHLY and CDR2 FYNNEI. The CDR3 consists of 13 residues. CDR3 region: CASTGNSNQPQHF. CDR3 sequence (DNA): TGTGCCAGCACAGGAAATAGCAATCAGCCCCAGCATTTT.

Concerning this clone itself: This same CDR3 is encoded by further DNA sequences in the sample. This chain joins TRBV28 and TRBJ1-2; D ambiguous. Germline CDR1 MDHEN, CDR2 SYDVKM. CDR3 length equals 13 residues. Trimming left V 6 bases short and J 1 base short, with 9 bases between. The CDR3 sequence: CASSRPGNYGYTF. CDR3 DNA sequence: TGTGCCAGCAGCCGACCCGGTAACTATGGCTACACCTTC.

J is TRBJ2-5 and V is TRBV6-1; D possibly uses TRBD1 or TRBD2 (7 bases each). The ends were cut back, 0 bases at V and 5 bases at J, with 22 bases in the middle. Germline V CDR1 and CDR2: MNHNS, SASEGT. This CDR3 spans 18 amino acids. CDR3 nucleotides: TGTGCCAGCAGTGAAGCGTTTAGGGGGCGGAGCGGGATGGAGACCCAGTACTTC. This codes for CASSEAFRGRSGMETQYF.

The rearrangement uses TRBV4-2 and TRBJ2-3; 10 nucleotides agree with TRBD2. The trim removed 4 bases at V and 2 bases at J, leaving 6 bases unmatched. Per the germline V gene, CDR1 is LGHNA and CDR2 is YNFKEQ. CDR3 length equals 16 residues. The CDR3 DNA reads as TGTGCCAGCAGCCTTCGGACTAGCGGTACCACAGATACGCAGTATTTT. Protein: CASSLRTSGTTDTQYF.

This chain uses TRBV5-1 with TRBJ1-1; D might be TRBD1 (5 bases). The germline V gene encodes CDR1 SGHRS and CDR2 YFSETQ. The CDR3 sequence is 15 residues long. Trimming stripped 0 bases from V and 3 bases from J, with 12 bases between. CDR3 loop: CASSLGGVADTEAFF. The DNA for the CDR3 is TGCGCCAGCAGCTTGGGAGGGGTCGCCGACACTGAAGCTTTCTTT.

CDR3 in DNA: TGTGCCAGCAGTTTCCGGTTTCTAGAGACCCAGTACTTC. Residues: CASSFRFLETQYF. This sequence joins TRBV27 and TRBJ2-5; D not resolved. This CDR3 region has 13 residues. Per the germline V gene, CDR1 is MNHEY and CDR2 is SMNVEV (reference sequence). Trimming took off 3 bases at V and 4 bases at J, with 9 bases between the two ends.

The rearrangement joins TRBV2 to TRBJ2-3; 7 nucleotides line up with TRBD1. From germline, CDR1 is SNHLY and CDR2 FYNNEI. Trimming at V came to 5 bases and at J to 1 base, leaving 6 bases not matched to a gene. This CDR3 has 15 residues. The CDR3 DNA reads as TGTGCCAGCAGTCCCAACGACAGGGGCACAGATACGCAGTATTTT. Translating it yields CASSPNDRGTDTQYF.

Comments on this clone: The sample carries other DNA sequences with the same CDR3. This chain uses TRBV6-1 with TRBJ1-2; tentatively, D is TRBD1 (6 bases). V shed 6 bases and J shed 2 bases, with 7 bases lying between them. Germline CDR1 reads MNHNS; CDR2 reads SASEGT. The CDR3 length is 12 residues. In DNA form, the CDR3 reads TGTGCCAGCAGCGGACAGAACTATGGCTACACCTTC. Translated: CASSGQNYGYTF.

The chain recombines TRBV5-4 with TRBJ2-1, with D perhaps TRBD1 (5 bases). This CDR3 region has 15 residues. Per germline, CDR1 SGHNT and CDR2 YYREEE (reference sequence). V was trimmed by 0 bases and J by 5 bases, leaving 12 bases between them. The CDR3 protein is CASSLGQGAHNEQFF. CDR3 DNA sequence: TGTGCCAGCAGCTTGGGGCAGGGTGCCCACAATGAGCAGTTCTTC.

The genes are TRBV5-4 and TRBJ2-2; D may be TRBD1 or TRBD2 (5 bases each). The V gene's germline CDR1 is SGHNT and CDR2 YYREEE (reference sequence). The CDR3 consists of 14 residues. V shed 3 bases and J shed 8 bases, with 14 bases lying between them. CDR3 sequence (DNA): TGTGCCAGCAGCTCCGAGGGGAACCGGGGGGAGCTGTTTTTT. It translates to CASSSEGNRGELFF.

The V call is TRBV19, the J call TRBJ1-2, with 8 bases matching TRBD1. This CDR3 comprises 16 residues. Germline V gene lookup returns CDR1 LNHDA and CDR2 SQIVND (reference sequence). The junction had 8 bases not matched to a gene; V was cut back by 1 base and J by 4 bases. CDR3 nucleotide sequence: TGTGCCAGTAGTATAGGCCCTTCGGGACAGGTCTATGGCTACACCTTC. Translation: CASSIGPSGQVYGYTF.

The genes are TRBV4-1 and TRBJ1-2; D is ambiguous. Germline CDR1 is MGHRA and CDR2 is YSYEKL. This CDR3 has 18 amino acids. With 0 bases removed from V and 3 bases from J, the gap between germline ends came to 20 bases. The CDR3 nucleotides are TGCGCCAGCAGCCAAGATCCCTCGGGTCGGGGAAATGACTATGGCTACACCTTC. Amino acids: CASSQDPSGRGNDYGYTF.

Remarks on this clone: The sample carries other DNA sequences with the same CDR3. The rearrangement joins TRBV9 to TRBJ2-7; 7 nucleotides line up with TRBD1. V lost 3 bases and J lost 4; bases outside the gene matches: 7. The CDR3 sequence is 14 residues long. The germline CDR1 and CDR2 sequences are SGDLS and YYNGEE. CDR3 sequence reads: CASSAGTATYEQYF. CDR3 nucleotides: TGTGCCAGCAGCGCCGGGACAGCAACTTACGAGCAGTACTTC.

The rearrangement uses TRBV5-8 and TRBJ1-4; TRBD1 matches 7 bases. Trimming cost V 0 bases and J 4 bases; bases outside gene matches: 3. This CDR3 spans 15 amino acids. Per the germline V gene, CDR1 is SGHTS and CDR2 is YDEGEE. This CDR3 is CASSLVGTDNEKLFF. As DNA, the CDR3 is TGTGCCAGCAGCTTGGTAGGGACAGATAATGAAAAACTGTTTTTT.

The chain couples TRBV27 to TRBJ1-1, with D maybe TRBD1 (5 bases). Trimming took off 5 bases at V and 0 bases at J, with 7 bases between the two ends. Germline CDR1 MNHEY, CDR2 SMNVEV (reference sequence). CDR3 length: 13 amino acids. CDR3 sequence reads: CASSKGVNTEAFF. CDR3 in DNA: TGTGCCAGCAGTAAAGGGGTGAACACTGAAGCTTTCTTT.

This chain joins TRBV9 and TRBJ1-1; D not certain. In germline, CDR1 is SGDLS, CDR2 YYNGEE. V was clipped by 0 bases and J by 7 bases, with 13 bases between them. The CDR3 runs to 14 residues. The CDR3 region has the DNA TGTGCCAGCAGCGTAGAGCCTCTAGGAATTGAAGCTTTCTTT. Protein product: CASSVEPLGIEAFF.

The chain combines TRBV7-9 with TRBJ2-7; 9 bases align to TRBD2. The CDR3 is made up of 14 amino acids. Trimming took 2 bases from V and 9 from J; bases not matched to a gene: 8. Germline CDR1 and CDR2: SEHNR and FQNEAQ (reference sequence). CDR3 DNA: TGTGCCAGCAGCTTATTGCGGGAGGGCCGAAGGCAGTACTTC. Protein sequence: CASSLLREGRRQYF.

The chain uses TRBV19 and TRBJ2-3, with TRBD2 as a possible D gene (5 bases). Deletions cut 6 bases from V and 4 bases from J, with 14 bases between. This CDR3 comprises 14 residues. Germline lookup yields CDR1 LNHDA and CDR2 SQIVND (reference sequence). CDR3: CASRDPGRPDTQYF. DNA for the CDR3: TGTGCCAGTAGGGATCCGGGGAGACCAGATACGCAGTATTTT.